The 15 T cell receptor beta chains below were found in one sample sequenced in a study of technical replicates of blood from several donors. TCRdb keeps only in-frame clones here, not all; method: immunoSEQ multiplex PCR. The sample lists some 80,000 clones, 95% to 97% seen once, with 0.3% to 0.35% in the top ten. What was sequenced was T cells isolated from PBMCs. These receptors originate from a human donor in good health.

In its sample, this clone was seen once. The V gene is TRBV11-3, the J gene TRBJ2-6, with D perhaps matching TRBD2 (6 bases). The CDR3 is 18 amino acids. Germline assignment: CDR1 SGHNT and CDR2 YENEEA. Between the trimmed V and J ends, which lost 0 bases and 0 bases, there was a span of 12 bases. The CDR3 protein is CASSLDGLAVSGANVLTF. CDR3 DNA sequence: TGTGCCAGCAGCTTAGATGGGTTAGCGGTCTCTGGGGCCAACGTCCTGACTTTC.

The rearrangement joins TRBV5-6 to TRBJ2-7; TRBD2 matches at 14 bases. V gave up 4 bases and J gave up 9 bases; unmatched junction bases: 6. Per germline, CDR1 SGHDT and CDR2 YYEEEE. The CDR3 contains 14 residues. In DNA, the CDR3 is TGTGCCAGCAGCCCCGGACTAGCGGGAGGTGGGCAGTACTTC. Encoded protein: CASSPGLAGGGQYF. Full variable domain (missing parts from reference TRBV5-6 and TRBJ2-7): DAGVTQSPTHLIKTRGQQVTLRCSPKSGHDTVSWYQQALGQGPQFIFQYYEEEERQRGNFPDRFSGHQFPNYSSELNVNALLLGDSALYLCASSPGLAGGGQYFGPGTRLTVT.

The rearrangement joins TRBV9 to TRBJ2-3, with 7 bases fitting TRBD2. The J segment lost 2 bases and the V segment lost 0 bases, leaving 3 bases of the junction unmatched. This CDR3 spans 15 amino acids. Germline V CDR1 and CDR2: SGDLS, YYNGEE. The CDR3 sequence is CASSVEGGPTDTQYF. The CDR3 DNA follows: TGTGCCAGCAGCGTAGAGGGAGGGCCCACAGATACGCAGTATTTT.

This clone was detected once. This chain joins TRBV2 and TRBJ1-2; D remains ambiguous. The CDR3 runs to 15 residues. V lost 4 bases and J 6 bases, leaving 18 bases between the germline ends. CDR1 and CDR2 (germline): SNHLY, FYNNEI. CDR3 nucleotides: TGTGCCAGCAGTGTTGCGGTTATAGCGACTAATGGCTACACCTTC. The encoded protein is CASSVAVIATNGYTF.

The chain uses TRBV4-2 and TRBJ2-7; the match to TRBD2 covers 7 bases. V lost 0 bases to trimming and J lost 6 bases; unmatched junction nucleotides: 11. This CDR3 has 16 residues. The germline V gene has CDR1 LGHNA and CDR2 YNFKEQ. The CDR3 coding sequence is TGTGCCAGCAGCCAAGATTGGGGGGAGGGCCTGAGCGAGCAGTACTTC. Amino acids: CASSQDWGEGLSEQYF.

The chain links TRBV29-1 to TRBJ2-7; 7 positions agree with TRBD2. CDR1 is SQVTM and CDR2 is ANQGSEA in the germline V gene. There are 14 residues in the CDR3. The ends lost 1 base at V and 5 bases at J; junction bases unmatched: 8. The CDR3 reads CSVEGGREINEQYF. The CDR3 DNA reads TGCAGCGTTGAAGGTGGGCGGGAGATCAACGAGCAGTACTTC.

This chain joins TRBV19 and TRBJ1-1, with a weak D call TRBD1 (5 bases). This CDR3 contains 14 residues. With 6 bases removed from V and 2 bases from J, the gap between germline ends came to 13 bases. The germline V gene has CDR1 LNHDA and CDR2 SQIVND (reference sequence). The CDR3 region is CASSLAGGNTEAFF. CDR3 sequence (DNA): TGTGCCAGTAGCCTAGCGGGGGGAAACACTGAAGCTTTCTTT. Using reference TRBV19 and TRBJ1-1 for the parts outside the CDR3, the full variable domain is DGGITQSPKYLFRKEGQNVTLSCEQNLNHDAMYWYRQDPGQGLRLIYYSQIVNDFQKGDIAEGYSVSREKKESFPLTVTSAQKNPTAFYLCASSLAGGNTEAFFGQGTRLTVV.

The chain employs TRBV27 and TRBJ2-5, with a tentative D call TRBD2 (7 bases). Germline V lookup: CDR1 MNHEY, CDR2 SMNVEV (reference sequence). Trimming shortened V by 11 bases and J by 4 bases, and 23 bases separated the two germline ends. The CDR3 spans 15 residues. CDR3 DNA sequence: TGTGCCCTCATAGGGGGGAGGGAGGACGGAGAGACCCAGTACTTC. Translating gives CALIGGREDGETQYF.

The V and J genes are TRBV28 and TRBJ1-2, with no clear D. The CDR3 spans 13 residues. Trimming took 2 bases from V and 4 from J, leaving 8 bases between them. Per germline, CDR1 MDHEN and CDR2 SYDVKM. The CDR3 reads CASSLPPIYGYTF. As DNA, the CDR3 is TGTGCCAGCAGTTTACCTCCTATCTATGGCTACACCTTC.

The chain uses TRBV6-6 and TRBJ1-2; weak D call: TRBD1 (5 bases). The V end was cut by 5 bases, the J end by 8 bases, with 18 bases between. The CDR3 loop spans 14 amino acids. CDR1 MNHNY and CDR2 SVGAGI come from the germline V gene (reference sequence). The CDR3 nucleotides read TGTGCCAGCAGTCAAAATCTACAGGATCGGGGCTACACCTTC. It yields the protein CASSQNLQDRGYTF.

The J gene is TRBJ1-2, the V gene TRBV29-1, with D hard to call. The CDR3 spans 12 residues. Trimming left V 4 bases short and J 7 bases short, with 13 bases between. The germline V gene has CDR1 SQVTM and CDR2 ANQGSEA. In nucleotides, the CDR3 is TGCAGCGTTGGGAGGGAACCCGCTGGCTACACCTTC. Encoded protein: CSVGREPAGYTF.

V and J are TRBV11-2 and TRBJ1-4, with D unresolved. The CDR3 is 16 amino acids. The germline V gene encodes CDR1 SGHAT and CDR2 FQNNGV. Trimming cost V 5 bases and J 8 bases, with 21 bases left between them. The DNA for the CDR3 is TGTGCCAGCAGCCTGAGGAGGACGGTAATTAGCGAAAAACTGTTTTTT. Its translation is CASSLRRTVISEKLFF.

V is TRBV11-2 and J is TRBJ1-4; 8 bases map to TRBD1. Germline V CDR1 and CDR2: SGHAT, FQNNGV. The V and J ends lost 7 bases and 13 bases, in that order; junction bases with no gene match: 14. This CDR3 spans 14 amino acids. The CDR3 nucleotides read TGTGCCAGCACCTCGGACAGGGTTGTAGAGCGACTGTTTTTT. This gives the protein CASTSDRVVERLFF.

The chain joins TRBV10-3 to TRBJ1-2, with TRBD1 identical over 8 bases. The trim removed 4 bases at V and 7 bases at J, leaving 5 bases unmatched. From germline, CDR1 is ENHRY and CDR2 SYGVKD. The CDR3 has 13 residues. The CDR3: CAISADRGGGYTF. CDR3 nucleotides: TGTGCCATCAGTGCTGACAGGGGAGGTGGCTACACCTTC.

This clone was recorded only once. The genes are TRBV28 and TRBJ2-1; D gene uncertain. The CDR3 has 13 amino acids. Trimming cost V 10 bases and J 0 bases, with 10 bases left between them. Germline CDR1 is MDHEN and CDR2 is SYDVKM. CDR3 sequence (DNA): TGTGCCACTACCCTAGACTCCTACAATGAGCAGTTCTTC. Its protein product is CATTLDSYNEQFF. The variable domain in full, completed from reference TRBV28 and TRBJ2-1, reads DVKVTQSSRYLVKRTGEKVFLECVQDMDHENMFWYRQDPGLGLRLIYFSYDVKMKEKGDIPEGYSVSREKKERFSLILESASTNQTSMYLCATTLDSYNEQFFGPGTRLTVL.